This passage covers 30 T cell receptor beta chains from one sample sequenced in a study of T cell responses to AZD1222 COVID-19 vaccine. The data were produced by immunoSEQ multiplex PCR, yet TCRdb's version contains in-frame clones alone and is incomplete. This repertoire shows around 200,000 clones, 88% found once; its top ten account for approximately 0.5%. The specimen comprised peripheral blood, sampled on day 0 of AZD1222 vaccination. These receptors were obtained from an adult in good health.

This rearrangement joins TRBV19 to TRBJ1-2; 10 bases match TRBD1. The CDR3 runs to 14 residues. Germline V gene sequence: CDR1 LNHDA, CDR2 SQIVND (reference sequence). With 4 bases clipped from V and 5 bases from J, the junction kept 4 bases outside the gene matches. The CDR3 loop reads CASSTDRGFYGYTF. In DNA form, the CDR3 reads TGTGCCAGTAGTACGGACAGGGGGTTTTATGGCTACACCTTC.

The V call is TRBV27, the J call TRBJ1-2; 7 positions agree with TRBD1. Trimming took 4 bases from V and 1 from J; bases not matched to a gene: 9. The CDR3 loop spans 16 amino acids. Germline loops: CDR1 MNHEY, CDR2 SMNVEV (reference sequence). The CDR3 bases are TGTGCCAGCAGTTCAACCGGGACAGCCTTTAACTATGGCTACACCTTC. Amino acid sequence: CASSSTGTAFNYGYTF.

The chain couples TRBV28 to TRBJ2-3; the match to TRBD2 covers 11 bases. In germline, CDR1 is MDHEN, CDR2 SYDVKM. This CDR3 region has 17 residues. With 2 bases clipped from V and 6 bases from J, the junction kept 10 bases outside the gene matches. DNA of the CDR3: TGTGCCAGCAGTTTAAGTCGGACTAGCGGGCGGGATGATACGCAGTATTTT. This sequence encodes CASSLSRTSGRDDTQYF. The full variable domain, its missing parts supplied by reference TRBV28 and TRBJ2-3, is DVKVTQSSRYLVKRTGEKVFLECVQDMDHENMFWYRQDPGLGLRLIYFSYDVKMKEKGDIPEGYSVSREKKERFSLILESASTNQTSMYLCASSLSRTSGRDDTQYFGPGTRLTVL.

This chain connects TRBV18 to TRBJ1-2; TRBD1 might be the D (5 bases). CDR3 length equals 15 residues. V was shortened by 0 bases and J by 6 bases, with 14 bases between the two germline ends. CDR1 is KGHSH and CDR2 is LQKENI in the germline V gene. This CDR3 is CASSPPQQARDGYTF. CDR3 in DNA: TGTGCCAGCTCACCACCACAACAGGCTCGGGATGGCTACACCTTC.

The chain is built from TRBV3-1 (or the pseudogene TRBV3-2) and TRBJ1-2; a possible D gene is TRBD1 (6 bases). This CDR3 has 14 residues. Between the trimmed V and J ends, which lost 3 bases and 7 bases, there was a span of 15 bases. Germline V gene lookup returns CDR1 LGHDT and CDR2 YNNKEL (reference sequence). The CDR3 DNA is TGTGCCAGCAGCCACTTTAGACAGGTTGGTGGCTACACCTTC. Translated, it gives CASSHFRQVGGYTF.

The chain joins TRBV12-3 or TRBV12-4 to TRBJ2-1, with D uncertain. V was trimmed by 3 bases and J by 0 bases, leaving 0 bases between them. The CDR3 runs 12 residues. CDR3 coding DNA: TGTGCCAGCAGTTTCTCCTACAATGAGCAGTTCTTC. It specifies CASSFSYNEQFF.

The rearrangement uses TRBV9 and TRBJ2-3, with TRBD2 matching over 10 bases. Germline assignment: CDR1 SGDLS and CDR2 YYNGEE. V shed 0 bases and J 4 bases; nucleotides not matched to a gene: 14. The CDR3 covers 19 residues. CDR3 region: CASSVVGGTSGMLADTQYF. CDR3 DNA sequence: TGTGCCAGCAGCGTAGTCGGGGGAACTAGCGGGATGTTGGCAGATACGCAGTATTTT.

A single count supports this clone. The chain has TRBV28 and TRBJ2-2; D tentatively fits TRBD1 or TRBD2 (5 bases each). This CDR3 contains 17 residues. Trimming shortened V by 3 bases and J by 2 bases, and 16 bases separated the two germline ends. In germline, CDR1 is MDHEN, CDR2 SYDVKM. CDR3 residues: CASSFSGPLTNTGELFF. Here the CDR3 DNA reads TGTGCCAGCAGTTTTTCGGGACCCCTAACAAACACCGGGGAGCTGTTTTTT.

The rearrangement joins TRBV7-9 to TRBJ2-3, with 11 bases fitting TRBD2. The CDR3 is 16 amino acids. Germline V CDR1 and CDR2: SEHNR, FQNEAQ (reference sequence). The V and J ends lost 5 bases and 8 bases, in that order; junction bases with no gene match: 12. In DNA, the CDR3 is TGTGCCAGCAGCCCAAATCTAGCGGGGGGTTTTGGTACGCAGTATTTT. Protein: CASSPNLAGGFGTQYF.

This clone was seen once. CDR3 nucleotides: TGTGCCAGCAGCTCCGGGACTAGCGGGATCTACAATGAGCAGTTCTTC. Amino acid sequence: CASSSGTSGIYNEQFF. The chain joins TRBV5-8 to TRBJ2-1, with TRBD2 matching over 13 bases. CDR1 is SGHTS, CDR2 YDEGEE, per germline. V shed 3 bases, J shed 3 bases, and the junction held 3 bases outside the gene matches. The CDR3 is 16 residues long.

This chain links TRBV19 with TRBJ2-1; possibly TRBD2 for D (6 bases). Germline values: CDR1 LNHDA, CDR2 SQIVND (reference sequence). V was pared by 6 bases and J by 0 bases, with 12 bases between. The CDR3 consists of 15 residues. As DNA, the CDR3 is TGTGCCAGTAGGCGGGACGAGAACTCCTACAATGAGCAGTTCTTC. Translating it yields CASRRDENSYNEQFF.

The chain couples TRBV3-1 (or the pseudogene TRBV3-2) to TRBJ1-1, with D uncertain. Trimming shortened V by 3 bases and J by 1 base, and 6 bases separated the two germline ends. Germline V gene lookup returns CDR1 LGHDT and CDR2 YNNKEL (reference sequence). The CDR3 is made up of 13 amino acids. CDR3 coding DNA: TGTGCCAGCAGCCACCTGAGGAACACTGAAGCTTTCTTT. Translating it yields CASSHLRNTEAFF.

The V call is TRBV27, the J call TRBJ2-7, with 9 bases that match TRBD2. Per germline, CDR1 MNHEY and CDR2 SMNVEV (reference sequence). The CDR3 is made up of 15 amino acids. J was trimmed by 4 bases and V by 4 bases; bases with no gene match: 8. CDR3 nucleotides: TGTGCCAGCAGTTCATTAGCGGGAGATCCGTACGAGCAGTACTTC. Translated: CASSSLAGDPYEQYF.

The table lists this clone with a count of one. The chain has TRBV10-2 and TRBJ1-5; no firm D call. With 2 bases removed from V and 4 bases from J, the gap between germline ends came to 9 bases. The CDR3 loop spans 14 amino acids. CDR1 is WSHSY, CDR2 SAAADI, per germline. CDR3 amino acids: CASSEVNSNQPQHF. CDR3 bases: TGCGCCAGCAGTGAGGTGAACTCAAATCAGCCCCAGCATTTT.

The J gene is TRBJ1-2, the V gene TRBV19; D is perhaps TRBD1 (5 bases). With 3 bases removed from V and 8 bases from J, the gap between germline ends came to 13 bases. The CDR3 has 13 residues. Germline CDR1 is LNHDA and CDR2 is SQIVND (reference sequence). This CDR3 is CASSMEGMSGYTF. The CDR3 DNA reads as TGTGCCAGTAGTATGGAGGGGATGAGCGGCTACACCTTC.

DNA of the CDR3: TGTGCCAGCAGCCCACAAAACACTGAAGCTTTCTTT. Translated: CASSPQNTEAFF. The chain recombines TRBV7-9 with TRBJ1-1; D uncertain. In germline, CDR1 is SEHNR, CDR2 FQNEAQ (reference sequence). Trimming shortened V by 5 bases and J by 2 bases, and 6 bases separated the two germline ends. The length of the CDR3 is 12 residues.

The rearrangement joins TRBV28 to TRBJ1-1, with D uncertain. Per the germline V gene, CDR1 is MDHEN and CDR2 is SYDVKM. The CDR3 covers 15 residues. Trimming shortened V by 3 bases and J by 0 bases, and 11 bases separated the two germline ends. This chain's CDR3 is CASSFGGVLNTEAFF. In DNA, the CDR3 is TGTGCCAGCAGTTTTGGTGGGGTCCTGAACACTGAAGCTTTCTTT.

A few counts support this clone. The rearrangement uses TRBV6-2 or TRBV6-3 and TRBJ2-7, with 7 bases matching TRBD1. With 6 bases clipped from V and 4 bases from J, the junction kept 12 bases outside the gene matches. The CDR3 extends over 15 amino acids. Germline V gene lookup returns CDR1 MNHEY and CDR2 SVGEGT. CDR3 bases: TGTGCCAGCAGACCTTGGGACAGCTCATCTTACGAGCAGTACTTC. It codes for CASRPWDSSSYEQYF.

This chain uses TRBV27 with TRBJ1-2; TRBD1 is a possible D gene (6 bases). Germline V CDR1 and CDR2: MNHEY, SMNVEV (reference sequence). V was pared by 3 bases and J by 4 bases, with 15 bases between. The CDR3 runs 15 residues. The CDR3 DNA reads TGTGCCAGCAGTTTTAGCAGGGGAAGGGGCTATGGCTACACCTTC. The encoded protein is CASSFSRGRGYGYTF.

The sample holds one count of this clone. The chain combines TRBV5-4 with TRBJ1-1; D is unclear. This CDR3 is built from 11 residues. Looked up from germline, CDR1 is SGHNT and CDR2 is YYREEE (reference sequence). V gave up 3 bases and J gave up 11 bases, with 11 bases separating them. Here the CDR3 reads CASSSREEAFF. CDR3 sequence (DNA): TGTGCCAGCAGCTCTCGCGAAGAGGCTTTCTTT.

The chain has TRBV12-3 or TRBV12-4 and TRBJ1-4; D call uncertain. This CDR3 has 12 amino acids. V shed 2 bases and J shed 10 bases, with 8 bases lying between them. Here the CDR3 reads CASSLIYGKLFF. The CDR3 coding sequence is TGTGCCAGCAGTTTAATCTACGGAAAACTGTTTTTT.

This clone was detected only a few times. This sequence joins TRBV7-2 and TRBJ1-5, with 7 positions matching TRBD1. CDR3 length: 14 amino acids. J was trimmed by 5 bases and V by 5 bases; bases with no gene match: 6. Germline V gene lookup returns CDR1 SGHTA and CDR2 FQGNSA. CDR3 DNA: TGTGCCAGCAGCCAACAGGGGCAATATCAGCCCCAGCATTTT. Amino acids: CASSQQGQYQPQHF.

This clone was counted a few times. The chain uses TRBV28 and TRBJ1-2; 7 bases map to TRBD1. The J segment lost 2 bases and the V segment lost 5 bases, leaving 20 bases of the junction unmatched. CDR1 MDHEN and CDR2 SYDVKM come from the germline V gene. The CDR3 covers 19 residues. The CDR3 reads CASSRTIWDRQGPNYGYTF. The CDR3 DNA reads as TGTGCCAGCAGTCGAACCATATGGGATCGACAGGGACCAAACTATGGCTACACCTTC.

This chain uses TRBV19 with TRBJ2-4; D remains unclear. V was cut by 5 bases and J by 0 bases, with 8 bases left in between. CDR1 is LNHDA, CDR2 SQIVND, per germline (reference sequence). This CDR3 comprises 14 residues. CDR3 sequence: CASSDDGAKNIQYF. The CDR3 DNA reads TGTGCCAGTAGTGATGACGGAGCCAAAAACATTCAGTACTTC.

The chain links TRBV9 to TRBJ1-2; weak D call: TRBD1 (6 bases). V dropped 2 bases and J dropped 8 bases, with 19 bases sitting between them. There are 15 residues in the CDR3. Germline V gene data show CDR1 as SGDLS and CDR2 as YYNGEE. CDR3 coding DNA: TGTGCCAGCAGCGTTTCCGGGACAACTAGTGAGGGCTACACCTTC. Translation gives CASSVSGTTSEGYTF.

This chain joins TRBV4-2 and TRBJ2-7; D ambiguous. Germline V gives CDR1 LGHNA, CDR2 YNFKEQ. The CDR3 is 15 residues long. Trimming shortened V by 5 bases and J by 3 bases, and 17 bases separated the two germline ends. CDR3 sequence: CASSAEGPWGYEQYF. The DNA of the CDR3 is TGTGCCAGCAGCGCCGAAGGCCCCTGGGGCTACGAGCAGTACTTC.

The V and J genes are TRBV19 and TRBJ1-1; TRBD1 matches at 8 bases. Germline values: CDR1 LNHDA, CDR2 SQIVND (reference sequence). This CDR3 spans 11 amino acids. CDR3 sequence: CQSRGPNEAFF. The DNA of the CDR3 is TGTCAGAGCAGGGGGCCCAATGAAGCTTTCTTT.

The chain recombines TRBV5-1 with TRBJ1-6; the D gene is possibly TRBD1 (6 bases). Germline V gene data show CDR1 as SGHRS and CDR2 as YFSETQ. This CDR3 comprises 15 residues. Trimming took 0 bases from V and 9 from J, leaving 13 bases between them. The chain's CDR3 is CASSLDLGAGSPLHF. CDR3 DNA sequence: TGCGCCAGCAGCTTGGATCTGGGGGCAGGTTCACCCCTCCACTTT.

The chain combines TRBV3-1 (or the pseudogene TRBV3-2) with TRBJ2-4; 7 nucleotides line up with TRBD2. Germline assignment: CDR1 LGHDT and CDR2 YNNKEL (reference sequence). The CDR3 length is 17 residues. V trimming: 0 bases; J trimming: 5 bases; junction bases outside the gene matches: 10. The CDR3 DNA reads as TGTGCCAGCAGCCAAGATCCCACCGTCGCGGGAGAAAACATTCAGTACTTC. This sequence encodes CASSQDPTVAGENIQYF.

The table lists this clone with a few counts. The chain recombines TRBV9 with TRBJ2-5, with no clear D. Germline CDR1 reads SGDLS; CDR2 reads YYNGEE. This CDR3 is built from 11 residues. The V gene lost 3 bases and the J gene lost 0 bases, with 0 bases spanning the gap. CDR3 in amino acids: CASSDQETQYF. The CDR3 coding sequence is TGTGCCAGCAGCGACCAAGAGACCCAGTACTTC.